This T cell receptor (beta chain) came from a study of T-cell reconstitution after alpha-beta-depleted transplantation in children. Study-wide results and limits: Several hundred graft clones that had expanded were reportedly the source of alpha-beta T cells about two months after transplant. The study traced high day-60 TCRbeta diversity in some patients to surviving recipient T cells and thymic progenitors. Fresh T-cell production supplied most of the T-cell counts and diversity seen one year after transplant.

A library of TCRbeta sequences, prepared with unique molecular identifiers, was generated. TCRdb used MiXCR to reprocess the PCR reads, holding one entry per CDR3 protein. Found here are 500,000 to 750,000 distinct CDR3 sequences, 10% to 15% of them singletons; the top ten hold about 2.2%. Many counts were recorded for this clonotype. What it recognizes is unknown. Germline CDR1 and CDR2: SGHRS and YFSETQ. This CDR3 comprises 16 residues. The V gene lost 0 bases and the J gene lost 10 bases, with 20 bases spanning the gap. V and J are TRBV5-1 and TRBJ2-1, with D perhaps given as TRBD1 or TRBD2 (5 bases each). The receptor comes from a male patient aged 10 to 17 who had a stem cell transplant for acute myeloid leukemia, so the T cells may come from the graft donor. Specimen: PBMCs, mostly from graft donor cells, collected 360 days after TCRalphabeta/CD19-depleted stem cell transplant. The CDR3, as DNA: TGCGCCAGCAGCTTGGCATGGGGGAGCGCTGCTTGGGAGCAGTTCTTC. This sequence encodes CASSLAWGSAAWEQFF.